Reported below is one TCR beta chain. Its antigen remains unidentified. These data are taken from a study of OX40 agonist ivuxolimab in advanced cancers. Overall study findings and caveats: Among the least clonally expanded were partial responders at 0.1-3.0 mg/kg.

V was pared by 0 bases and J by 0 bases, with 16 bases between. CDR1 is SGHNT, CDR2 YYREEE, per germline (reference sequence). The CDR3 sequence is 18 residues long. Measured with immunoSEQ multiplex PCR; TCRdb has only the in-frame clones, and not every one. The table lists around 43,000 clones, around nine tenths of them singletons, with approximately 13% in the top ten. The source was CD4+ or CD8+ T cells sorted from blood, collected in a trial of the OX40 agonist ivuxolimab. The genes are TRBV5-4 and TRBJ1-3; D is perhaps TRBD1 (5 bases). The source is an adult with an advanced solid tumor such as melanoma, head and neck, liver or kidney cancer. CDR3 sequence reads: CASSLAFGGSASGNTIYF. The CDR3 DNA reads TGTGCCAGCAGCTTGGCCTTCGGGGGGTCGGCCTCTGGAAACACCATATATTTT.